This T cell receptor (beta chain) was obtained from a study of identical twins. Germline values: CDR1 SGHAT, CDR2 FQNNGV. There are 11 residues in the CDR3. V lost 7 bases, J lost 8 bases, and 10 bases lay in between. There are many counts of this clonotype. One entry per CDR3 protein, called by TCRdb with MiXCR from the 5' RACE reads. Among around 240,000 distinct CDR3 sequences listed, roughly a tenth were seen once. The origin of this receptor is a man aged 50-59 years in good health. The sequenced sample was memory T cells sorted from blood. The chain employs TRBV11-2 and TRBJ2-3, with D perhaps TRBD1 (5 bases). The CDR3 region is CASTQAFTQYF. The DNA of the CDR3 is TGTGCCAGCACACAGGCATTTACGCAGTATTTT.